This is a list of T cell receptor beta chains from one sample in a study of T cells in narcolepsy. Clones were sequenced by immunoSEQ multiplex PCR, and TCRdb holds only the in-frame ones, with some missing. Counted here are about 29,000 clones, around 87% occurring once; the ten biggest clones make up roughly 1%. Source material: memory (CD45RA-) CD4+ T cells from blood. The origin of the receptors is a human donor in good health. The CDR3 runs from the conserved cysteine through the conserved F or W. The order of the fields is J gene, V gene, CDR3 length, D gene, clone size, CDR3 protein, CDR3 DNA. D genes are given only for firm matches. Clone size is shown for a subset of rows, as once, few, many or a class of expanded clone.

J: TRBJ2-1
V: TRBV5-1
length: 15
D: TRBD2
size: NA
CDR3: CASSLTGLADNEQFF
DNA: TGCGCCAGCAGCCTGACGGGACTAGCGGACAATGAGCAGTTCTTC

J: TRBJ1-2
V: TRBV11-1
length: 12
D: NA
size: NA
CDR3: CASSQQAYGYTF
DNA: TGTGCCAGCAGCCAACAGGCTTATGGCTACACCTTC

J: TRBJ2-7
V: TRBV4-1
length: 16
D: TRBD1
size: NA
CDR3: CASSQVPRQGSDEQYF
DNA: TGCGCCAGCAGCCAAGTTCCCCGACAGGGGAGCGACGAGCAGTACTTC

J: TRBJ2-1
V: TRBV19
length: 14
D: TRBD1
size: NA
CDR3: CASRGQGSYNEQFF
DNA: TGTGCCAGTAGGGGACAGGGGAGTTACAATGAGCAGTTCTTC

J: TRBJ1-1
V: TRBV6-5
length: 14
D: TRBD1
size: NA
CDR3: CASSRTGANTEAFF
DNA: TGTGCCAGCAGCCGTACAGGGGCGAACACTGAAGCTTTCTTT

J: TRBJ2-7
V: TRBV28
length: 13
D: NA
size: NA
CDR3: CASSLGGLGEQYF
DNA: TGTGCCAGCAGTTTAGGGGGCCTGGGGGAGCAGTACTTC

J: TRBJ1-4
V: TRBV7-3
length: 13
D: TRBD1
size: NA
CDR3: CASSTLRGEKLFF
DNA: TGTGCCAGCAGCACCCTCAGGGGGGAAAAACTGTTTTTT

J: TRBJ2-5
V: TRBV6-1
length: 17
D: NA
size: NA
CDR3: CASSEPWTAGSQETQYF
DNA: TGTGCCAGCAGTGAACCCTGGACAGCAGGTTCCCAAGAGACCCAGTACTTC

J: TRBJ1-5
V: TRBV6-1
length: 13
D: NA
size: NA
CDR3: CASNRSLMQPQHF
DNA: TGTGCCAGCAATCGGAGTTTAATGCAGCCCCAGCATTTT

J: TRBJ2-5
V: TRBV10-3
length: 13
D: TRBD2
size: NA
CDR3: CAIKLAGEETQYF
DNA: TGTGCCATCAAACTTGCGGGGGAAGAGACCCAGTACTTC

J: TRBJ2-7
V: TRBV28
length: 14
D: TRBD1
size: NA
CDR3: CASSLYGTGGEQYF
DNA: TGTGCCAGCAGTTTATATGGGACAGGGGGCGAGCAGTACTTC

J: TRBJ2-3
V: TRBV7-2
length: 14
D: TRBD1
size: NA
CDR3: CASSIDRGTDTQYF
DNA: TGTGCCAGCAGCATCGACAGGGGGACAGATACGCAGTATTTT

J: TRBJ1-2
V: TRBV2
length: 11
D: TRBD1
size: NA
CDR3: CAGGTGDGYTF
DNA: TGTGCCGGTGGGACAGGGGATGGCTACACCTTC

J: TRBJ2-7
V: TRBV5-1
length: 17
D: TRBD2
size: NA
CDR3: CASSLELAGFKPYEQYF
DNA: TGCGCCAGCAGCTTGGAACTAGCGGGATTCAAACCTTACGAGCAGTACTTC

J: TRBJ2-7
V: TRBV18
length: 14
D: TRBD1
size: NA
CDR3: CASSPDLGGFEQYF
DNA: TGTGCCAGCTCACCGGACTTAGGGGGCTTCGAGCAGTACTTC

J: TRBJ1-1
V: TRBV7-2
length: 15
D: NA
size: once
CDR3: CASSLGGRVRTEAFF
DNA: TGTGCCAGCAGCTTAGGAGGCAGGGTGAGGACTGAAGCTTTCTTT

J: TRBJ1-2
V: TRBV19
length: 15
D: NA
size: NA
CDR3: CASSIDLRTAMDYTF
DNA: TGTGCCAGTAGTATAGATCTTAGGACAGCTATGGACTACACCTTC

J: TRBJ1-1
V: TRBV19
length: 13
D: NA
size: once
CDR3: CASTAAGRTEAFF
DNA: TGTGCCAGTACCGCGGCAGGTCGGACTGAAGCTTTCTTT